Described below is a single T cell receptor beta chain sequence and its context. These data originate in a study of molecular identifiers for immune sequencing clone quantification. TCRdb independently ran MiXCR on the PCR reads; one entry per CDR3 protein. The table has 400,000 to 600,000 distinct CDR3 sequences, about a quarter seen once. The sample taken for sequencing was naive CD8+ T cells from blood, with Jurkat cell RNA spiked in. Documented subset: FACS-sorted CD8+CD4-CCR7+CD45RA+ naive T cells. The sequence was collected from a human donor in good health. Some libraries in this study had Jurkat cell RNA spiked in.

The CDR3, as DNA: TGTGCCAGCAGTTACGAAGGACAGGGCACAGATACGCAGTATTTT. Its translation is CASSYEGQGTDTQYF. This chain connects TRBV6-5 to TRBJ2-3; 7 positions agree with TRBD1. Germline loops: CDR1 MNHEY, CDR2 SVGAGI. J gave up 1 base and V 2 bases, and 3 bases lay outside the gene matches. This CDR3 region has 15 residues.